Given below is one T cell receptor (beta chain) in context. Its antigen remains unknown. The data were obtained in a study of lymphopenia after photon versus proton radiotherapy. Broader study findings: After the lymphocyte nadir, photon-treated repertoires showed oligoclonal expansion, especially of CD8+ Temra cells. In patients who died, overall survival fell as post-nadir TCR diversity dropped more. Better survival with proton therapy was suggested as possible, not demonstrated.

Only in-frame clones appear in the TCRdb table, and some are missing; sequencing was by immunoSEQ multiplex PCR. The sample includes 160,000 or so clones, about 88% seen only once; the top ten take about 4.3%. CDR3 length equals 17 residues. V was pared by 4 bases and J by 5 bases, with 8 bases of the junction left unmatched. Germline V gives CDR1 MNHEY, CDR2 SMNVEV (reference sequence). The V call is TRBV27, the J call TRBJ2-2; 12 bases are a match to TRBD2. This sequence was found in a man aged 45-65 years with gastric cancer. Sample: peripheral blood, taken from a patient treated with photon-based radiotherapy. For the CDR3, the DNA is TGTGCCAGCAGTTCCTTTCTAGCGGGAGGGGAGACCGGGGAGCTGTTTTTT. It translates to CASSSFLAGGETGELFF.